What follows is one T cell receptor (beta chain) and its context. The data belong to a study of technical replicates of blood from several donors. The ends lost 4 bases at V and 6 bases at J; junction bases unmatched: 8. CDR1 SGHRS and CDR2 YFSETQ come from the germline V gene. This CDR3 spans 14 amino acids. Measured with immunoSEQ multiplex PCR; TCRdb has only the in-frame clones, and not every one. The table lists over 70,000 clones, about 96% of them singletons, with over 0.2% in the top ten. The receptor's source is a human donor in good health. What was sequenced was T cells isolated from PBMCs. The rearrangement joins TRBV5-1 to TRBJ1-2; 8 nucleotides agree with TRBD1. CDR3 sequence (DNA): TGCGCCAGCAGCACCCCGACAGGGGAGGATGGCTACACCTTC. Protein sequence: CASSTPTGEDGYTF.